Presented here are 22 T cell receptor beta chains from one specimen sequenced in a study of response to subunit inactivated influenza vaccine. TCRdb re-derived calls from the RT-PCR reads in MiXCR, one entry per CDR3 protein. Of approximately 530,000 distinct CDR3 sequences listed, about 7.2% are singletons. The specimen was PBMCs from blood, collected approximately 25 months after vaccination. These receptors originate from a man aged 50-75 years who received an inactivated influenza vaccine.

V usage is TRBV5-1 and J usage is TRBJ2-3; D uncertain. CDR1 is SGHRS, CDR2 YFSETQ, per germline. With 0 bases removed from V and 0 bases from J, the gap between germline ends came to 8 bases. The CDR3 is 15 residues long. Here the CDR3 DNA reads TGCGCCAGCAGCTTGGTTAGGCCTAGCACAGATACGCAGTATTTT. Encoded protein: CASSLVRPSTDTQYF.

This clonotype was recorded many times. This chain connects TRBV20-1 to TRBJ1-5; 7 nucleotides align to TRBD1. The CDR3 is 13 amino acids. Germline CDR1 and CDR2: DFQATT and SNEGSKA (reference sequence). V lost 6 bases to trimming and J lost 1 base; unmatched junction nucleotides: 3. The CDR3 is CSASGQSNQPQHF. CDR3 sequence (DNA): TGCAGTGCCTCGGGACAGAGCAATCAGCCCCAGCATTTT.

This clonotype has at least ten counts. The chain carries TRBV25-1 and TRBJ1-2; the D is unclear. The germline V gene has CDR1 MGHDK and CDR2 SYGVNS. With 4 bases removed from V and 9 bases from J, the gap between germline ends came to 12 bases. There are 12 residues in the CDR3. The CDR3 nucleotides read TGTGCCAGCAGTGTTCTCAAGGGCAGCTACACCTTC. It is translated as CASSVLKGSYTF.

As DNA, the CDR3 is TGTGCCAGCAGTTACTCACCGGGTTCTATGAACACTGAAGCTTTCTTT. Translating it yields CASSYSPGSMNTEAFF. V usage is TRBV6-8 and J usage is TRBJ1-1; D gene unclear. This CDR3 is built from 16 residues. Trimming removed 0 bases from V and 0 bases from J, with 11 bases in between. In germline, CDR1 is MNHGY, CDR2 SAAAGT.

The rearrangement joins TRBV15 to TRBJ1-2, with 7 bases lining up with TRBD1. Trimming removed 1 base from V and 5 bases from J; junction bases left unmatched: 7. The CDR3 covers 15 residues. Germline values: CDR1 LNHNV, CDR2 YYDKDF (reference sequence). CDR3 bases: TGTGCCACCAGCAGAGCGAGCGGGACAGCGTATGGCTACACCTTC. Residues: CATSRASGTAYGYTF.

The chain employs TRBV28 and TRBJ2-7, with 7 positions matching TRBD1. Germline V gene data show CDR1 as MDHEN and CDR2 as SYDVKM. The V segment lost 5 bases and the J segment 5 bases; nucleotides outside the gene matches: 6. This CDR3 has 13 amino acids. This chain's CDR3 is CASSLGQMDEQYF. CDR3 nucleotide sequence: TGTGCCAGCAGTCTGGGACAGATGGACGAGCAGTACTTC.

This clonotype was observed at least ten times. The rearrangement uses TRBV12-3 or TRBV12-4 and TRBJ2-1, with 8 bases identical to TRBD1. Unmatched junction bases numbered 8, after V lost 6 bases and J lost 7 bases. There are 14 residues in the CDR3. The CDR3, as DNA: TGTGCCAGCAGACGACAGGGGAATTCTAATGAGCAGTTCTTC. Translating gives CASRRQGNSNEQFF.

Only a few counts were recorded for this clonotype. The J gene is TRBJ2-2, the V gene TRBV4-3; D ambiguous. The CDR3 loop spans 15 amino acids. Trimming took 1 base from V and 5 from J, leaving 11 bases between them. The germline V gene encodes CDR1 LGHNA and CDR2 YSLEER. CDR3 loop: CASSQVSVGTGELFF. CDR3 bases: TGCGCCAGCAGCCAAGTGTCTGTGGGAACCGGGGAGCTGTTTTTT.

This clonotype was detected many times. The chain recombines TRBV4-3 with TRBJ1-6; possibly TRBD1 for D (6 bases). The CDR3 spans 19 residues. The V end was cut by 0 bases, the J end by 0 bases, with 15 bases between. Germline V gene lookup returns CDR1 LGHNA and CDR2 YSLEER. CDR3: CASSQDIGQSSSYNSPLHF. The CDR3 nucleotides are TGCGCCAGCAGCCAAGACATCGGACAGTCGAGCTCCTATAATTCACCCCTCCACTTT.

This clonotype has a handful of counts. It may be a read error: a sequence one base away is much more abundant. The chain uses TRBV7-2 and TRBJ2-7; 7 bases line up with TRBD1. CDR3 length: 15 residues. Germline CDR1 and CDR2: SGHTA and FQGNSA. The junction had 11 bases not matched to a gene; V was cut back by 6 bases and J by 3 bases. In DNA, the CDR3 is TGTGCCAGCAGGGCCCGCGAGACAGGGTTCTACGAGCAGTACTTC. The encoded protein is CASRARETGFYEQYF.

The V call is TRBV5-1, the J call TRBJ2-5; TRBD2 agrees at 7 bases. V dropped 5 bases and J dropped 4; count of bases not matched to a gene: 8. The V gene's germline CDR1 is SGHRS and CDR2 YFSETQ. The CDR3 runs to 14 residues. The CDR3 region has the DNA TGCGCCAGCAGAAGTCTAGCGGCTCGAGAGACCCAGTACTTC. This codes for CASRSLAARETQYF.

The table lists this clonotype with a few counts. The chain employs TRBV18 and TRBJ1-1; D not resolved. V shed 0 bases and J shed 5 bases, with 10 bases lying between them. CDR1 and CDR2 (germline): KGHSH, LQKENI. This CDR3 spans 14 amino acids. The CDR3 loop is CASSPPGKGTEAFF. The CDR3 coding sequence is TGTGCCAGCTCACCACCGGGGAAGGGAACTGAAGCTTTCTTT.

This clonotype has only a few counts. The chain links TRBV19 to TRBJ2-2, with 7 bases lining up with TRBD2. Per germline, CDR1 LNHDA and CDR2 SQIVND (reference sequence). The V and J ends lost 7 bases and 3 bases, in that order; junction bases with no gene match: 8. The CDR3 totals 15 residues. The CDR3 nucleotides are TGTGCCAGTACCCCCACTAGCGCGGACACCGGGGAGCTGTTTTTT. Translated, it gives CASTPTSADTGELFF.

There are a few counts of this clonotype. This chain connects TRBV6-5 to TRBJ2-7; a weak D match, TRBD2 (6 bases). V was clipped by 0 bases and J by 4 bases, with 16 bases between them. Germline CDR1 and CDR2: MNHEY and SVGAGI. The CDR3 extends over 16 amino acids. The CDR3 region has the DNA TGTGCCAGCAGTTACTCGATGAGGGCGGCGGGGTACGAGCAGTACTTC. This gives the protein CASSYSMRAAGYEQYF.

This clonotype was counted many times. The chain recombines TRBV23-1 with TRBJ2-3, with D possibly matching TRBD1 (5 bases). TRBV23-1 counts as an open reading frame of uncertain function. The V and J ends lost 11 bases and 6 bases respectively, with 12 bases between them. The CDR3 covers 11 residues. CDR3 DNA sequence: TGCGCCGGGTTAGGGGTGGATACGCAGTATTTT. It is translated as CAGLGVDTQYF.

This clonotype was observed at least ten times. As DNA, the CDR3 is TGTGCCAGCAGCCTCTCTAGCGACCGCAAATACGAGCAGTACTTC. This encodes CASSLSSDRKYEQYF. The V gene is TRBV7-2, the J gene TRBJ2-7, with D tentatively TRBD2 (6 bases). V gave up 5 bases and J gave up 4 bases, with 18 bases separating them. The CDR3 length is 15 residues. The V gene's germline CDR1 is SGHTA and CDR2 FQGNSA. The whole variable domain, filled in from reference TRBV7-2 and TRBJ2-7, reads GAGVSQSPSNKVTEKGKDVELRCDPISGHTALYWYRQSLGQGLEFLIYFQGNSAPDKSGLPSDRFSAERTGGSVSTLTIQRTQQEDSAVYLCASSLSSDRKYEQYFGPGTRLTVT.

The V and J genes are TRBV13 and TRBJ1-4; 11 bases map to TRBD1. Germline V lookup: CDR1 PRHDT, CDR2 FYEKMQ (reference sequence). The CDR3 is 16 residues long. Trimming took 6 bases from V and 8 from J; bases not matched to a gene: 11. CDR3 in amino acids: CASREDRGLRGEKLFF. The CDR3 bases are TGTGCCAGCAGAGAGGACAGGGGGCTTCGAGGCGAAAAACTGTTTTTT.

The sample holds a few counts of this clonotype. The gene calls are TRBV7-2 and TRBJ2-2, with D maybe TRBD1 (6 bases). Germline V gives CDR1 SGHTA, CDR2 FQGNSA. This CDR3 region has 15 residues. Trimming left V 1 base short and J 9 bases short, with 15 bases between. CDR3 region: CASSLDGRGRWELFF. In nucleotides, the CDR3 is TGTGCCAGCAGCTTAGACGGCAGGGGAAGGTGGGAGCTGTTTTTT.

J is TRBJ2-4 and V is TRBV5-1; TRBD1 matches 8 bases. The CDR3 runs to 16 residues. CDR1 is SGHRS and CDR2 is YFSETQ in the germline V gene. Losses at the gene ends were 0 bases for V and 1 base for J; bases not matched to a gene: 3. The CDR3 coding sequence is TGCGCCAGCAGCTTGGAGACAGGGGTGGCCAAAAACATTCAGTACTTC. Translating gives CASSLETGVAKNIQYF.

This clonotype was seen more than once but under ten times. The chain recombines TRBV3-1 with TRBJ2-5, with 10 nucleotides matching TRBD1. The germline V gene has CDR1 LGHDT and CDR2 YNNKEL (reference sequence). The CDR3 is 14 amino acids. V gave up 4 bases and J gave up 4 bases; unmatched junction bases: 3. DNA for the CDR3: TGTGCCAGCAGCCCCGGGACAGGGGTAGAGACCCAGTACTTC. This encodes CASSPGTGVETQYF.

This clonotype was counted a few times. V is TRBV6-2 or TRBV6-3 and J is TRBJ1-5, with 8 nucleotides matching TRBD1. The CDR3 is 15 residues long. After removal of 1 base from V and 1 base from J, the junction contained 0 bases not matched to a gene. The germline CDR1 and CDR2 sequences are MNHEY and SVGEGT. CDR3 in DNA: TGTGCCAGCAGTTACTGGGACAGGAGCAATCAGCCCCAGCATTTT. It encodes CASSYWDRSNQPQHF.

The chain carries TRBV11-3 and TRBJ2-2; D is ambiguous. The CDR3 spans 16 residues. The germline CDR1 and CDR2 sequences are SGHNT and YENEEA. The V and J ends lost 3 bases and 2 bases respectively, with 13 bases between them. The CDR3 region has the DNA TGTGCCAGCAGCTTGGCATCTACCCTAAACACCGGGGAGCTGTTTTTT. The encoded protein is CASSLASTLNTGELFF. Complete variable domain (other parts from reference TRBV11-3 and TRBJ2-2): EAGVVQSPRYKIIEKKQPVAFWCNPISGHNTLYWYLQNLGQGPELLIRYENEEAVDDSQLPKDRFSAERLKGVDSTLKIQPAELGDSAVYLCASSLASTLNTGELFFGEGSRLTVL.